This T cell receptor (beta chain) was recorded in a study of human T cells and chemical hapten exposure. Study results and caveats: Donors were affected by alopecia, so their immune reaction might vary from that of healthy individuals. In comparison with controls, expanded TCRs gave rise to a significantly larger number of large CDR3 similarity clusters.

Single cDNA molecules in the library carried unique molecular identifiers attached during preparation. Each CDR3 protein is one row after TCRdb ran MiXCR on the RACE reads. The data show about 350,000 distinct CDR3 sequences, about 5% seen once. In this sample, this clonotype turned up many times. Its antigen is not identified. Time point noted: pre-sensitization, week 0. Treatment meaning: therapeutic diphenylcyclopropenone sensitization with weekly scalp DPC. Losses at the gene ends were 3 bases for V and 1 base for J; bases not matched to a gene: 1. Germline-derived CDR1 and CDR2 are SQVTM and ANQGSEA. The CDR3 loop spans 15 amino acids.

This chain connects TRBV29-1 to TRBJ2-2; TRBD1 agrees at 11 bases. This TCR derives from a woman younger than 30 with alopecia areata. Some clones in this sample may be carry-over from other donors' samples. Sequencing was performed on whole blood, taken in connection with sensitization to the hapten diphenylcyclopropenone (DPC). The CDR3 coding sequence is TGCAGCGTTGAGGGACAGGGGGGGAACACCGGGGAGCTGTTTTTT. Amino acid sequence: CSVEGQGGNTGELFF.